The 22 T cell receptor beta chains reported below all come from one sample, sequenced in a study of blood T cells in healthy people across ages. It was with a sample-barcoded 5' primer and a J-beta primer mix that a second PCR of about 7 to 12 cycles was run. TCRdb reanalysed the 5' RACE reads using MiXCR and keeps one entry per CDR3 protein. The data hold around 1,500,000 distinct CDR3 sequences, with 42% observed a single time. Sequencing input: blood. These receptors all come from a woman aged 18-29 years in good health.

This clonotype was picked up one time. The chain uses TRBV30 and TRBJ2-7; D unclear. V lost 3 bases and J lost 1, with 7 bases in between. Germline CDR1 and CDR2: GTSNPN and SVGIG (reference sequence). This CDR3 region has 12 residues. CDR3 DNA: TGTGCCTGGAGGGGAATTTCCTACGAGCAGTACTTC. It translates to CAWRGISYEQYF.

This clonotype was recorded a few times. The chain couples TRBV3-1 to TRBJ2-1; the match to TRBD2 covers 9 bases. Germline V gene data show CDR1 as LGHDT and CDR2 as YNNKEL (reference sequence). V gave up 4 bases and J gave up 8 bases; unmatched junction bases: 6. The CDR3 is 14 residues long. This chain's CDR3 is CASSPQSGRHEQFF. DNA of the CDR3: TGTGCCAGCAGCCCCCAGAGCGGGAGGCATGAGCAGTTCTTC.

This chain connects TRBV5-1 to TRBJ2-5, with 14 bases matching TRBD2. The CDR3 contains 17 residues. The junction had 9 bases not matched to a gene; V was cut back by 4 bases and J by 4 bases. Looked up from germline, CDR1 is SGHRS and CDR2 is YFSETQ. The CDR3 reads CASSPGLAGADGETQYF. CDR3 coding DNA: TGCGCCAGCAGCCCGGGACTAGCGGGGGCCGATGGAGAGACCCAGTACTTC.

V gene TRBV20-1 combines with J gene TRBJ2-6; D unresolved. This CDR3 is built from 14 residues. Trimming left V 6 bases short and J 0 bases short, with 9 bases between. CDR1 is DFQATT, CDR2 SNEGSKA, per germline (reference sequence). In DNA, the CDR3 is TGCAGTGCCCAGAGGTCCTCTGGGGCCAACGTCCTGACTTTC. Its translation is CSAQRSSGANVLTF.

The chain has TRBV20-1 and TRBJ2-7; 10 bases are a match to TRBD1. V gave up 5 bases and J gave up 3 bases; unmatched junction bases: 4. CDR1 and CDR2 (germline): DFQATT, SNEGSKA (reference sequence). There are 13 residues in the CDR3. The chain's CDR3 is CSAPDRGNYEQYF. In DNA form, the CDR3 reads TGCAGTGCTCCGGACAGGGGGAACTACGAGCAGTACTTC.

The J gene is TRBJ2-3, the V gene TRBV15; 7 nucleotides line up with TRBD2. Germline V gene lookup returns CDR1 LNHNV and CDR2 YYDKDF (reference sequence). The CDR3 is 17 residues long. J gave up 3 bases and V 1 base, and 10 bases lay outside the gene matches. The CDR3 loop is CATSRGLGASGTDTQYF. In DNA form, the CDR3 reads TGTGCCACCAGCAGAGGGCTAGGGGCTAGCGGTACAGATACGCAGTATTTT.

The V and J genes are TRBV10-3 and TRBJ2-2, with TRBD1 identical over 8 bases. CDR1 ENHRY and CDR2 SYGVKD come from the germline V gene. Unmatched junction bases numbered 7, after V lost 4 bases and J lost 3 bases. The CDR3 length is 16 residues. The CDR3 loop reads CAISGRQGSDTGELFF. As DNA, the CDR3 is TGTGCCATCAGTGGAAGACAGGGGAGTGACACCGGGGAGCTGTTTTTT.

This clonotype came up many times. J is TRBJ2-5 and V is TRBV11-2, with a possible D match to TRBD2 (6 bases). The CDR3 is 14 residues long. Trimming cost V 2 bases and J 5 bases, with 12 bases left between them. In germline, CDR1 is SGHAT, CDR2 FQNNGV. CDR3 protein: CASSLPSGGETQYF. CDR3 coding DNA: TGTGCCAGCAGCTTACCCTCAGGAGGGGAGACCCAGTACTTC.

V is TRBV27 and J is TRBJ2-1, with D possibly matching TRBD1 (8 bases). Germline lookup yields CDR1 MNHEY and CDR2 SMNVEV (reference sequence). V was trimmed by 6 bases and J by 4 bases, leaving 19 bases between them. The CDR3 covers 16 residues. The CDR3 loop reads CASRSGGGSRYNEQFF. CDR3 in DNA: TGTGCCAGCAGATCAGGGGGCGGGAGTAGGTACAATGAGCAGTTCTTC.

This clonotype was seen only a few times. The chain uses TRBV4-3 and TRBJ2-7; possibly TRBD1 or TRBD2 for D (7 bases each). Germline V gene sequence: CDR1 LGHNA, CDR2 YSLEER. Trimming took 0 bases from V and 7 from J, leaving 13 bases between them. The CDR3 contains 14 residues. Here the CDR3 reads CASSQESQGGEQYF. Here the CDR3 DNA reads TGCGCCAGCAGCCAAGAGTCGCAGGGGGGGGAGCAGTACTTC.

This clonotype showed up many times. The chain couples TRBV29-1 to TRBJ2-3; TRBD2 might be the D (6 bases). Per germline, CDR1 SQVTM and CDR2 ANQGSEA. V was clipped by 6 bases and J by 0 bases, with 19 bases between them. This CDR3 is 16 amino acids long. CDR3 loop: CSVAGRTDSSTDTQYF. CDR3 DNA sequence: TGCAGCGTCGCGGGGAGAACCGACTCTAGCACAGATACGCAGTATTTT.

The J gene is TRBJ2-7, the V gene TRBV27, with 7 nucleotides matching TRBD1. This CDR3 comprises 15 residues. CDR1 and CDR2 from the germline V gene are MNHEY and SMNVEV (reference sequence). Unmatched junction bases numbered 14, after V lost 5 bases and J lost 7 bases. CDR3 sequence: CASSPRQGGQAEQYF. In DNA, the CDR3 is TGTGCCAGCAGTCCTAGACAGGGTGGTCAAGCAGAGCAGTACTTC.

The chain carries TRBV10-3 and TRBJ1-1; TRBD1 matches at 10 bases. Trimming took 2 bases from V and 11 from J; bases not matched to a gene: 14. Germline loops: CDR1 ENHRY, CDR2 SYGVKD. The CDR3 runs 16 residues. The CDR3 coding sequence is TGTGCCATCAGTGAGCCACGGACAGGGGGAATGGGCGATGCTTTCTTT. Translated: CAISEPRTGGMGDAFF.

This clonotype has a single count. This rearrangement joins TRBV12-3 or TRBV12-4 to TRBJ2-3, with D perhaps matching TRBD2 (6 bases). The CDR3 contains 16 residues. Trimming stripped 7 bases from V and 1 base from J, with 18 bases between. The CDR3 DNA reads as TGTGCCAGCATCCTACAGCTCGGCGGGGGCACAGATACGCAGTATTTT. It is translated as CASILQLGGGTDTQYF.

In its sample, this clonotype was seen a few times. The genes are TRBV5-1 and TRBJ1-1, with a possible D match to TRBD1 (5 bases). This CDR3 contains 13 residues. V lost 4 bases, J lost 5 bases, and 12 bases lay in between. Germline V gene sequence: CDR1 SGHRS, CDR2 YFSETQ. In nucleotides, the CDR3 is TGCGCCAGCAGCCGGAGATCAGGGACTGAAGCTTTCTTT. It codes for CASSRRSGTEAFF.

This sequence joins TRBV5-5 and TRBJ1-4; perhaps TRBD1 as D (5 bases). This CDR3 comprises 16 residues. The germline gives CDR1 SGHKS, CDR2 YYEKEE (reference sequence). V was shortened by 5 bases and J by 0 bases, with 14 bases between the two germline ends. CDR3 loop: CASSLDTPATNEKLFF. The CDR3 DNA follows: TGTGCCAGCAGTCTGGACACCCCTGCAACTAATGAAAAACTGTTTTTT. The full variable domain, in which reference TRBV5-5 and TRBJ1-4 provide the parts outside the CDR3, is DAGVTQSPTHLIKTRGQQVTLRCSPISGHKSVSWYQQVLGQGPQFIFQYYEKEERGRGNFPDRFSARQFPNYSSELNVNALLLGDSALYLCASSLDTPATNEKLFFGSGTQLSVL.

The chain joins TRBV7-9 to TRBJ2-1; D perhaps matches TRBD2 (5 bases). The J call may not be correct, given that the DNA end is closer to TRBJ2-7. Germline V gene data show CDR1 as SEHNR and CDR2 as FQNEAQ (reference sequence). The length of the CDR3 is 14 residues. Here the CDR3 reads CASSLVGLSNEQYF. The CDR3 DNA sequence: TGTGCCAGCAGCTTAGTCGGACTGAGTAATGAGCAGTACTTC.

This clonotype appeared a few times. This chain joins TRBV7-9 and TRBJ1-4, with 10 bases identical to TRBD1. CDR1 is SEHNR and CDR2 is FQNEAQ in the germline V gene (reference sequence). V dropped 5 bases and J dropped 8; count of bases not matched to a gene: 8. CDR3 length: 15 amino acids. The CDR3 region is CASSIGQGGYEKLFF. The CDR3 nucleotides read TGTGCCAGCAGCATTGGACAGGGGGGTTACGAAAAACTGTTTTTT.

The genes are TRBV12-3 or TRBV12-4 and TRBJ2-7; a possible D gene is TRBD1 (5 bases). Deletions cut 8 bases from V and 7 bases from J, with 24 bases between. The CDR3 consists of 15 residues. The CDR3 is CASSPSTGSYNEQYF. Here the CDR3 DNA reads TGTGCCAGCTCCCCGTCAACAGGCTCCTACAATGAGCAGTACTTC.

The V gene is TRBV4-1, the J gene TRBJ2-5; D is unresolved. The CDR3 has 13 amino acids. CDR1 MGHRA and CDR2 YSYEKL come from the germline V gene. Between the trimmed V and J ends, which lost 6 bases and 4 bases, there was a span of 12 bases. DNA of the CDR3: TGCGCCAGCAGAGGTACCTTGCTAGAGACCCAGTACTTC. It translates to CASRGTLLETQYF.

In this sample, this clonotype turned up a few times. The rearrangement joins TRBV20-1 to TRBJ2-7; 8 nucleotides agree with TRBD2. The end of the DNA fits TRBJ2-5 better, so the J call may be wrong. Germline-derived CDR1 and CDR2 are DFQATT and SNEGSKA (reference sequence). CDR3 size: 11 residues. Written as DNA, the CDR3 is TGCAGCCCCAGCGGGGGAGAGACCCAGTACTTC. Its translation: CSPSGGETQYF.

The V gene is TRBV6-1, the J gene TRBJ1-5, with D possibly matching TRBD1 (5 bases). Germline CDR1 and CDR2: MNHNS and SASEGT. The ends were cut back, 0 bases at V and 2 bases at J, with 14 bases in the middle. The CDR3 is 17 amino acids. In DNA form, the CDR3 reads TGTGCCAGCAGTGAAGCGCTGGGGGGGATGGGCAATCAGCCCCAGCATTTT. Protein: CASSEALGGMGNQPQHF.